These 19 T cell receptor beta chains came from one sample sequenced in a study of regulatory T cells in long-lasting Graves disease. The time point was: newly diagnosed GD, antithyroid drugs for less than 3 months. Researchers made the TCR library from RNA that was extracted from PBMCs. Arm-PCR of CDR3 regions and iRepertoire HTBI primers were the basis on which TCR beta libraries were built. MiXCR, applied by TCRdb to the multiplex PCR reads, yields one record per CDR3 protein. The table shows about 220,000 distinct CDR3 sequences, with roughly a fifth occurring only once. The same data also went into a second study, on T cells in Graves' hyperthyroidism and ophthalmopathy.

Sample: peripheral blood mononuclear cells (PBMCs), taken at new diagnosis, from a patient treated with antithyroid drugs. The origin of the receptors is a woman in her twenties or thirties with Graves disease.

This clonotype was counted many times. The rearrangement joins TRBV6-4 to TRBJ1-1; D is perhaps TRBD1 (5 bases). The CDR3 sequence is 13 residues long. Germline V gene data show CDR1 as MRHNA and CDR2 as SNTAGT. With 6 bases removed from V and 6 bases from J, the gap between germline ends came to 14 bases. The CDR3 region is CASSKQASAEAFF. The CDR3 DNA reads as TGTGCCAGCAGCAAACAGGCGTCCGCTGAAGCTTTCTTT.

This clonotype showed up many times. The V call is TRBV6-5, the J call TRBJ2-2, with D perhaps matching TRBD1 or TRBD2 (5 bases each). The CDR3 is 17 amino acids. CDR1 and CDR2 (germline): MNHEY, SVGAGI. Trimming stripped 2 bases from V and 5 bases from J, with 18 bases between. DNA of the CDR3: TGTGCCAGCAGTTACGGGGGTTGGACACTTTATACCGGGGAGCTGTTTTTT. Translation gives CASSYGGWTLYTGELFF.

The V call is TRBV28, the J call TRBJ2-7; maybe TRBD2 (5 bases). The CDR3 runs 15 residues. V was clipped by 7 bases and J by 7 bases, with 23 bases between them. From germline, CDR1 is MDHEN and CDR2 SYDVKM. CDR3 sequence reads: CASTLSGPSPWEQYF. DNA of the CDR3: TGTGCCAGCACTCTGAGCGGACCATCCCCGTGGGAGCAGTACTTC.

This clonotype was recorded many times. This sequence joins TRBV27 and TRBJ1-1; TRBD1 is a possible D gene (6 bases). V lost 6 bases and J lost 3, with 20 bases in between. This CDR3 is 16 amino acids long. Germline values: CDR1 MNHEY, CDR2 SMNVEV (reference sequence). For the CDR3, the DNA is TGTGCCAGCAGCCCCTGGGGGGGCGCGGGGGACACTGAAGCTTTCTTT. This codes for CASSPWGGAGDTEAFF.

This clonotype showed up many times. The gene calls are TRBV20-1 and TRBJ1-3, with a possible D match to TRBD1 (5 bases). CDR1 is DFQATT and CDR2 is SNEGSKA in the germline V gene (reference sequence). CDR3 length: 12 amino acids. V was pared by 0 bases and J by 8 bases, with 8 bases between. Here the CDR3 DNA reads TGCAGTGCTAGAGAGGGGGGACACACCATATATTTT. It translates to CSAREGGHTIYF.

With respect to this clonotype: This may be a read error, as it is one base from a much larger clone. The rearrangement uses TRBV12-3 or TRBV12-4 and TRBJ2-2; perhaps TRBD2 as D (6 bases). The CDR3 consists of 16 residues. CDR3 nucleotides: TGTGCCAGCAATCAGTGGCTTCTAGCGAAAACCGGGGAGCTGTTTTTT. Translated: CASNQWLLAKTGELFF.

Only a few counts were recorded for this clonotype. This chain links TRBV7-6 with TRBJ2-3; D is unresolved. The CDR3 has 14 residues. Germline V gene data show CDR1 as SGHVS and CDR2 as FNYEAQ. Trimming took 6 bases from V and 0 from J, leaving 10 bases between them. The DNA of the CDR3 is TGTGCCAGCAGTTCACTCGCTAGCACAGATACGCAGTATTTT. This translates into CASSSLASTDTQYF.

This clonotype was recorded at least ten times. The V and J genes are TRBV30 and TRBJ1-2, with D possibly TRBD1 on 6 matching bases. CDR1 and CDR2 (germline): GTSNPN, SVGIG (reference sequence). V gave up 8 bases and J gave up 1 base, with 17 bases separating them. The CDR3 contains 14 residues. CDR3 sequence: CAQRPRGGNYGYTF. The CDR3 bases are TGTGCCCAGCGGCCCCGAGGGGGTAACTATGGCTACACCTTC. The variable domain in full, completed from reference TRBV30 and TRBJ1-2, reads SQTIHQWPATLVQPVGSPLSLECTVEGTSNPNLYWYRQAAGRGLQLLFYSVGIGQISSEVPQNLSASRPQDRQFILSSKKLLLSDSGFYLCAQRPRGGNYGYTFGSGTRLTVV.

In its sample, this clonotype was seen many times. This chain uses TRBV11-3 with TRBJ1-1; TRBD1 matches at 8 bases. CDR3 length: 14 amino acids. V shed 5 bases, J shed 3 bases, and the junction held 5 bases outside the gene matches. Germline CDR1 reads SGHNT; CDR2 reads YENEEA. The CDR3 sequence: CASSADRVDTEAFF. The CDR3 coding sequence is TGTGCCAGCAGCGCGGACAGGGTGGACACTGAAGCTTTCTTT.

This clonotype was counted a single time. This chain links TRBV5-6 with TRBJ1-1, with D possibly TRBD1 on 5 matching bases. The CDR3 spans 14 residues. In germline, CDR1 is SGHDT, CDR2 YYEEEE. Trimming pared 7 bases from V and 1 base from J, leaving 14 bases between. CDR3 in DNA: TGTGCCAGCGGCCTAGGGGCAGGGAACACTGAAGCTTTCTTT. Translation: CASGLGAGNTEAFF.

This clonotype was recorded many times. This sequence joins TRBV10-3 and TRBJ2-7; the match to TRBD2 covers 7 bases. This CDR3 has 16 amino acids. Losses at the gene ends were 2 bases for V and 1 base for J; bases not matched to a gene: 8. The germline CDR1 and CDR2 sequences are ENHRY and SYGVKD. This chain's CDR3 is CAISEGGRGRSYEQYF. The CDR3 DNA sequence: TGTGCCATCAGTGAGGGGGGGAGGGGCCGTTCCTACGAGCAGTACTTC.

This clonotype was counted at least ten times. The CDR3, as DNA: TGTGCCTGGAGTACACAGGGGAATAATTCACCCCTCCACTTT. Translating it yields CAWSTQGNNSPLHF. This chain joins TRBV30 and TRBJ1-6, with TRBD1 identical over 7 bases. The CDR3 is 14 residues long. Per the germline V gene, CDR1 is GTSNPN and CDR2 is SVGIG (reference sequence). V gave up 2 bases and J gave up 5 bases; unmatched junction bases: 3. Full variable domain (remainder filled in from reference TRBV30 and TRBJ1-6): SQTIHQWPATLVQPVGSPLSLECTVEGTSNPNLYWYRQAAGRGLQLLFYSVGIGQISSEVPQNLSASRPQDRQFILSSKKLLLSDSGFYLCAWSTQGNNSPLHFGNGTRLTVT.

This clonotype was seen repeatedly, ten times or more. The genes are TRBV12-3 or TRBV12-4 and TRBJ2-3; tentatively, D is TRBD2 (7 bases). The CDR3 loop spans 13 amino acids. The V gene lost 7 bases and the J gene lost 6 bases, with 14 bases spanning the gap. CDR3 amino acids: CASNTGGGDTQYF. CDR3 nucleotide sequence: TGTGCCAGCAACACGGGGGGCGGTGATACGCAGTATTTT.

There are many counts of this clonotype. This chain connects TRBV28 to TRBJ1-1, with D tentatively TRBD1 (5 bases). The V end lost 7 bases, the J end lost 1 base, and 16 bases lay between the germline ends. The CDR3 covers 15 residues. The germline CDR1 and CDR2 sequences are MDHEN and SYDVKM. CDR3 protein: CASTFLDRSNTEAFF. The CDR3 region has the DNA TGTGCCAGCACCTTCTTAGACAGATCGAACACTGAAGCTTTCTTT.

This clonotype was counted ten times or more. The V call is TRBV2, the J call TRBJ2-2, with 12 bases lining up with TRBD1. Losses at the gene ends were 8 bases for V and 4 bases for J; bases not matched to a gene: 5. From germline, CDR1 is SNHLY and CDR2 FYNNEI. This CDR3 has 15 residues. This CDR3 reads CASRDRGHGTGELFF. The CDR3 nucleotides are TGTGCCAGCCGGGACAGGGGGCACGGCACCGGGGAGCTGTTTTTT.

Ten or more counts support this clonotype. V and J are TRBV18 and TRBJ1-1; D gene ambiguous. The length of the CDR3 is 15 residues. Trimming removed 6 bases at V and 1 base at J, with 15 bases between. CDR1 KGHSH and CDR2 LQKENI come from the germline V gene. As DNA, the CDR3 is TGTGCCAGCTCTCCCCAATCCAGCTCGAACACTGAAGCTTTCTTT. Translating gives CASSPQSSSNTEAFF.

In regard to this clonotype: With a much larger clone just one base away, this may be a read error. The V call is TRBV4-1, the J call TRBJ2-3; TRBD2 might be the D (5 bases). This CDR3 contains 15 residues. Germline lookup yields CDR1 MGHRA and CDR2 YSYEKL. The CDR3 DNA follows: TGCGCCAGCAGCCAACGGTCTCCTAGCACAGATACGCAGGATTTT. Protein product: CASSQRSPSTDTQDF.

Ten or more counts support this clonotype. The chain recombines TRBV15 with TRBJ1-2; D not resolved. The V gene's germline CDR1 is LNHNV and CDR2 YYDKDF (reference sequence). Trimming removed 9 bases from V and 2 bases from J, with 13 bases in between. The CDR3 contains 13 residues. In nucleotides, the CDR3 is TGTGCCACGGCCGCGGGCCGGAACTATGGCTACACCTTC. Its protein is CATAAGRNYGYTF.

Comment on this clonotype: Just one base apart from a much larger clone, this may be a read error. CDR3 DNA: TGTGCCAGCAGCGTTATAGGGCGGGAGAACCAAGGGACCCAGTACTTC. Protein: CASSVIGRENQGTQYF. V gene TRBV7-2 combines with J gene TRBJ2-5; 7 bases match TRBD2. From germline, CDR1 is SGHTA and CDR2 FQGNSA. The CDR3 is made up of 16 amino acids.